A selection of T cell receptor beta chains follows, all from one sample in a study of blood T cells in healthy people across ages. TCRdb re-analysed the 5' RACE reads in MiXCR, keeping a single row per CDR3 protein. The sample lists 450,000 to 600,000 distinct CDR3 sequences, around a quarter seen once, with 3% to 4% in the top ten. These data also formed part of another study, on T cells of mothers and their children.

The sample was blood. Source of these receptors: a boy aged 2-9 years in good health. Both conserved end residues are part of each CDR3. D genes are given only for firm matches. A clone size is listed for some rows: how often the clone was seen (once, few, many), or a class if it is expanded.

J gene: TRBJ1-2
D gene: -
V gene: TRBV6-5
CDR3 length: 13
clone size: few
CDR3 protein: CASSYLEGRGYTF
CDR3 DNA: TGTGCCAGCAGTTACCTGGAAGGGAGGGGCTACACCTTC

J gene: TRBJ1-3
D gene: -
V gene: TRBV20-1
CDR3 length: 14
clone size: -
CDR3 protein: CSASTVNPGNTIYF
CDR3 DNA: TGCAGTGCTTCGACAGTAAACCCTGGAAACACCATATATTTT

J gene: TRBJ2-7
D gene: -
V gene: TRBV20-1
CDR3 length: 11
clone size: -
CDR3 protein: CSAKQGDEQYF
CDR3 DNA: TGCAGTGCTAAGCAAGGCGACGAGCAGTACTTC

J gene: TRBJ2-2
D gene: TRBD2
V gene: TRBV6-2/TRBV6-3
CDR3 length: 14
clone size: few
CDR3 protein: CASTEGLATGELFF
CDR3 DNA: TGTGCCAGCACCGAAGGACTAGCGACCGGGGAGCTGTTTTTT

J gene: TRBJ1-2
D gene: TRBD1
V gene: TRBV20-1
CDR3 length: 16
clone size: many
CDR3 protein: CSARDSGTGMNYGYTF
CDR3 DNA: TGCAGTGCTAGAGATTCCGGGACAGGGATGAACTATGGCTACACCTTC

J gene: TRBJ1-2
D gene: -
V gene: TRBV3-1
CDR3 length: 19
clone size: -
CDR3 protein: CASSQAGRRGLVRDYGYTF
CDR3 DNA: TGTGCCAGCAGCCAAGCGGGGCGGAGGGGCTTGGTCCGAGACTATGGCTACACCTTC

J gene: TRBJ2-3
D gene: TRBD2
V gene: TRBV28
CDR3 length: 17
clone size: -
CDR3 protein: CASSLAIGGAGTDTQYF
CDR3 DNA: TGTGCCAGCAGTTTGGCAATCGGGGGGGCTGGCACAGATACGCAGTATTTT

J gene: TRBJ2-1
D gene: TRBD2
V gene: TRBV6-2/TRBV6-3
CDR3 length: 15
clone size: -
CDR3 protein: CASSLTSGSHNEQLF
CDR3 DNA: TGTGCCAGCAGTTTGACTAGCGGGAGCCACAATGAGCAGCTCTTC

J gene: TRBJ2-1
D gene: TRBD2
V gene: TRBV14
CDR3 length: 14
clone size: -
CDR3 protein: CASSRLTSGRGQFF
CDR3 DNA: TGTGCCAGCAGCCGACTGACTAGCGGGAGGGGGCAGTTCTTC

J gene: TRBJ2-5
D gene: -
V gene: TRBV12-3/TRBV12-4
CDR3 length: 14
clone size: few
CDR3 protein: CASSLGPTQGTQYF
CDR3 DNA: TGTGCCAGCAGCCTAGGCCCTACCCAGGGGACCCAGTACTTC

J gene: TRBJ2-3
D gene: TRBD1
V gene: TRBV15
CDR3 length: 14
clone size: -
CDR3 protein: CATSRDRGADTQYF
CDR3 DNA: TGTGCCACCAGCCGGGACAGGGGCGCAGATACGCAGTATTTT

J gene: TRBJ1-1
D gene: TRBD1
V gene: TRBV20-1
CDR3 length: 15
clone size: few
CDR3 protein: CSAPVGTGGNTEAFF
CDR3 DNA: TGCAGTGCCCCGGTAGGGACAGGCGGAAACACTGAAGCTTTCTTT

J gene: TRBJ2-6
D gene: TRBD1
V gene: TRBV6-2/TRBV6-3
CDR3 length: 15
clone size: few
CDR3 protein: CASSITGVGANVLTF
CDR3 DNA: TGTGCCAGCAGTATAACAGGGGTCGGGGCCAACGTCCTGACTTTC

J gene: TRBJ1-2
D gene: TRBD1
V gene: TRBV7-6
CDR3 length: 16
clone size: -
CDR3 protein: CASSLNPYRGPNGYTF
CDR3 DNA: TGTGCCAGCAGCTTAAATCCTTACAGGGGGCCTAATGGCTACACCTTC

J gene: TRBJ2-3
D gene: TRBD2
V gene: TRBV7-2
CDR3 length: 16
clone size: -
CDR3 protein: CASSFLTSGFTDTQYF
CDR3 DNA: TGTGCCAGCAGCTTTCTGACTAGCGGATTCACAGATACGCAGTATTTT

J gene: TRBJ2-1
D gene: -
V gene: TRBV4-3
CDR3 length: 13
clone size: few
CDR3 protein: CASSRSRVHEQFF
CDR3 DNA: TGCGCCAGCAGCCGGAGCAGGGTACATGAGCAGTTCTTC

J gene: TRBJ2-3
D gene: TRBD1
V gene: TRBV20-1
CDR3 length: 16
clone size: few
CDR3 protein: CSASDGVSQGADTQYF
CDR3 DNA: TGCAGTGCTAGCGATGGGGTGTCCCAGGGGGCAGATACGCAGTATTTT

J gene: TRBJ2-5
D gene: -
V gene: TRBV24-1
CDR3 length: 13
clone size: -
CDR3 protein: CATSDGFQETQYF
CDR3 DNA: TGTGCCACCAGTGATGGCTTCCAAGAGACCCAGTACTTC

J gene: TRBJ1-4
D gene: -
V gene: TRBV6-5
CDR3 length: 12
clone size: many
CDR3 protein: CASREGEEKLFF
CDR3 DNA: TGTGCCAGCAGGGAAGGGGAAGAAAAACTGTTTTTT

J gene: TRBJ1-5
D gene: -
V gene: TRBV19
CDR3 length: 12
clone size: -
CDR3 protein: CASTSGPQPQHF
CDR3 DNA: TGTGCCAGTACCTCCGGGCCCCAGCCCCAGCATTTT

J gene: TRBJ1-1
D gene: -
V gene: TRBV6-5
CDR3 length: 14
clone size: -
CDR3 protein: CASSYNEQNTEAFF
CDR3 DNA: TGTGCCAGCAGTTACAATGAGCAAAACACTGAAGCTTTCTTT

J gene: TRBJ2-5
D gene: -
V gene: TRBV12-3/TRBV12-4
CDR3 length: 15
clone size: few
CDR3 protein: CASSLEPVPQETQYF
CDR3 DNA: TGTGCCAGCAGTTTAGAACCGGTTCCACAAGAGACCCAGTACTTC

J gene: TRBJ1-2
D gene: -
V gene: TRBV6-5
CDR3 length: 15
clone size: -
CDR3 protein: CASRPPVALNYGYTF
CDR3 DNA: TGTGCCAGCAGACCCCCCGTGGCCCTTAACTATGGCTACACCTTC

J gene: TRBJ1-1
D gene: -
V gene: TRBV24-1
CDR3 length: 15
clone size: few
CDR3 protein: CATSVSKLGGTEAFF
CDR3 DNA: TGTGCCACCAGTGTATCAAAGCTTGGGGGCACTGAAGCTTTCTTT

J gene: TRBJ2-1
D gene: -
V gene: TRBV4-3
CDR3 length: 13
clone size: -
CDR3 protein: CASSQGARGEQFF
CDR3 DNA: TGCGCCAGCAGCCAAGGGGCTAGAGGAGAGCAGTTCTTC

J gene: TRBJ1-1
D gene: -
V gene: TRBV7-2
CDR3 length: 14
clone size: few
CDR3 protein: CASSLVFPSTEAFF
CDR3 DNA: TGTGCCAGCAGCTTAGTCTTTCCGAGTACTGAAGCTTTCTTT

J gene: TRBJ1-4
D gene: -
V gene: TRBV20-1
CDR3 length: 14
clone size: few
CDR3 protein: CSAEGGTTNEKLFF
CDR3 DNA: TGCAGTGCTGAGGGGGGTACAACTAATGAAAAACTGTTTTTT

J gene: TRBJ1-1
D gene: TRBD1
V gene: TRBV6-1
CDR3 length: 10
clone size: -
CDR3 protein: CASSEVGTGF
CDR3 DNA: TGTGCCAGCAGTGAAGTCGGGACAGGATTT

J gene: TRBJ2-6
D gene: TRBD1
V gene: TRBV27
CDR3 length: 18
clone size: -
CDR3 protein: CASSMLGQVGSGANVLTF
CDR3 DNA: TGTGCCAGCAGTATGTTGGGACAGGTCGGCTCTGGGGCCAACGTCCTGACTTTC

J gene: TRBJ1-2
D gene: TRBD1
V gene: TRBV7-9
CDR3 length: 17
clone size: -
CDR3 protein: CASGVTTLEGAGVGYTF
CDR3 DNA: TGTGCCAGCGGCGTAACCACTCTTGAGGGGGCGGGTGTCGGCTACACCTTC

J gene: TRBJ1-4
D gene: TRBD1
V gene: TRBV6-6
CDR3 length: 14
clone size: -
CDR3 protein: CATSRGQINEKLFF
CDR3 DNA: TGTGCCACTAGTAGGGGACAGATAAATGAAAAACTGTTTTTT

J gene: TRBJ2-7
D gene: -
V gene: TRBV6-1
CDR3 length: 13
clone size: -
CDR3 protein: CASNFAGVYEQYF
CDR3 DNA: TGTGCCAGCAATTTTGCAGGGGTCTACGAGCAGTACTTC

J gene: TRBJ2-3
D gene: -
V gene: TRBV4-3
CDR3 length: 16
clone size: few
CDR3 protein: CASSPALVPGTDTQYF
CDR3 DNA: TGCGCCAGCAGTCCCGCGTTGGTCCCAGGAACAGATACGCAGTATTTT

J gene: TRBJ2-2
D gene: -
V gene: TRBV2
CDR3 length: 16
clone size: -
CDR3 protein: CASSEARLANTGELFF
CDR3 DNA: TGTGCCAGCAGTGAAGCGCGCCTAGCGAACACCGGGGAGCTGTTTTTT

J gene: TRBJ2-5
D gene: TRBD1
V gene: TRBV6-2/TRBV6-3
CDR3 length: 14
clone size: -
CDR3 protein: CASSYTGQLETQYF
CDR3 DNA: TGTGCCAGCAGTTATACGGGACAGCTAGAGACCCAGTACTTC

J gene: TRBJ2-7
D gene: TRBD1
V gene: TRBV5-1
CDR3 length: 15
clone size: -
CDR3 protein: CASSRTGQGLHEQYF
CDR3 DNA: TGCGCCAGCAGCAGGACAGGACAGGGACTTCACGAGCAGTACTTC

J gene: TRBJ1-1
D gene: -
V gene: TRBV19
CDR3 length: 14
clone size: few
CDR3 protein: CASSIYGRNTEAFF
CDR3 DNA: TGTGCCAGTAGTATCTACGGCAGGAACACTGAAGCTTTCTTT

J gene: TRBJ1-1
D gene: -
V gene: TRBV5-5
CDR3 length: 14
clone size: many
CDR3 protein: CASSWTSINTEAFF
CDR3 DNA: TGTGCCAGCAGTTGGACAAGCATTAACACTGAAGCTTTCTTT